The 12 T cell receptor beta chains reported below all come from one sample, sequenced in a study of blood T cell repertoires in COVID-19. The data were produced by immunoSEQ multiplex PCR, yet TCRdb's version contains in-frame clones alone and is incomplete. The repertoire holds 400,000 to 450,000 clones, with more than 80% as singletons. Sequencing was performed on peripheral blood. The receptors shown here come from a woman under 40 with active or convalescent COVID-19.

The J gene is TRBJ1-3, the V gene TRBV5-4, with a tentative D call TRBD1 (6 bases). V gave up 0 bases and J gave up 3 bases, with 10 bases separating them. Germline V gene lookup returns CDR1 SGHNT and CDR2 YYREEE (reference sequence). This CDR3 region has 15 residues. Here the CDR3 reads CASSLAGGNGNTIYF. CDR3 sequence (DNA): TGTGCCAGCAGCTTGGCTGGGGGCAATGGAAACACCATATATTTT.

The chain uses TRBV30 and TRBJ1-1; 7 bases align to TRBD1. The CDR3 spans 16 residues. Losses at the gene ends were 0 bases for V and 0 bases for J; bases not matched to a gene: 7. Looked up from germline, CDR1 is GTSNPN and CDR2 is SVGIG (reference sequence). The CDR3 region has the DNA TGTGCCTGGAGTGTAAGGGTAGGGGGCATGAACACTGAAGCTTTCTTT. Amino acid sequence: CAWSVRVGGMNTEAFF.

This clone was detected a few times. The CDR3, as DNA: TGTGCCAGCAGCCAACGGTACCAAGAGACCCAGTACTTC. It encodes CASSQRYQETQYF. The gene calls are TRBV5-4 and TRBJ2-5; no definite D call. V lost 4 bases and J 0 bases, leaving 7 bases between the germline ends. CDR3 size: 13 residues. CDR1 and CDR2 (germline): SGHNT, YYREEE (reference sequence).

This chain joins TRBV6-5 and TRBJ2-1; 7 nucleotides agree with TRBD2. CDR1 is MNHEY, CDR2 SVGAGI, per germline. The CDR3 sequence is 16 residues long. V was pared by 3 bases and J by 4 bases, with 9 bases of the junction left unmatched. CDR3 sequence (DNA): TGTGCCAGCAGTTATTACGGAACGGGGGGATACAATGAGCAGTTCTTC. Translating gives CASSYYGTGGYNEQFF.

This clone was found once. The chain combines TRBV6-5 with TRBJ1-2; TRBD1 matches 8 bases. Germline V gene data show CDR1 as MNHEY and CDR2 as SVGAGI. This CDR3 comprises 14 residues. After removal of 7 bases from V and 2 bases from J, the junction contained 6 bases not matched to a gene. The CDR3 nucleotides are TGTGCCAGCAAGAAGGACAGGGACAACTATGGCTACACCTTC. This codes for CASKKDRDNYGYTF.

The chain employs TRBV6-2 or TRBV6-3 and TRBJ1-2; the D is unclear. The ends were cut back, 0 bases at V and 6 bases at J, with 8 bases in the middle. CDR1 is MNHEY, CDR2 SVGEGT, per germline. The CDR3 runs 13 residues. The DNA of the CDR3 is TGTGCCAGCAGTTACTCGAACAGTAATGGCTACACCTTC. It specifies CASSYSNSNGYTF.

The gene calls are TRBV7-9 and TRBJ2-5; no firm D call. The CDR3 totals 14 residues. Germline CDR1 reads SEHNR; CDR2 reads FQNEAQ (reference sequence). The V end was cut by 4 bases, the J end by 2 bases, with 11 bases between. The CDR3 DNA is TGTGCCAGCAGCTATAGACACCTGCAAGAGACCCAGTACTTC. It translates to CASSYRHLQETQYF.

This CDR3 is CASSPALANYGYTF. As DNA, the CDR3 is TGTGCCAGCAGCCCCGCCCTAGCTAACTATGGCTACACCTTC. The chain uses TRBV9 and TRBJ1-2; D gene ambiguous. CDR1 and CDR2 from the germline V gene are SGDLS and YYNGEE. This CDR3 spans 14 amino acids. The ends were cut back, 4 bases at V and 0 bases at J, with 10 bases in the middle.

The chain joins TRBV7-8 to TRBJ2-7; 9 bases are shared with TRBD2. After removal of 5 bases from V and 5 bases from J, the junction contained 10 bases not matched to a gene. The CDR3 loop spans 15 amino acids. The germline V gene encodes CDR1 SGHVS and CDR2 FQNEAQ. The CDR3 nucleotides are TGTGCCAGCAGCCTAGGAGGACTAGCGACAAACGAGCAGTACTTC. This encodes CASSLGGLATNEQYF.

V gene TRBV12-3 or TRBV12-4 combines with J gene TRBJ2-2; D possibly corresponds to TRBD1 (5 bases). The germline V and J ends were trimmed by 6 bases and 8 bases, with 10 bases remaining between them. This CDR3 has 12 amino acids. CDR3 sequence reads: CASRSGPGELFF. CDR3 DNA sequence: TGTGCCAGCAGGTCAGGGCCAGGGGAGCTGTTTTTT.

This clone has only a few counts. This chain links TRBV5-1 with TRBJ2-2, with a tentative D call TRBD1 (6 bases). Trimming took 0 bases from V and 4 from J, leaving 13 bases between them. The CDR3 length is 16 residues. The germline V gene has CDR1 SGHRS and CDR2 YFSETQ. The CDR3 DNA is TGCGCCAGCAGCTTGGTTGCAGGGGCGGGCACCGGGGAGCTGTTTTTT. Residues: CASSLVAGAGTGELFF.

CDR3 sequence reads: CASSFTGDAGELFF. In DNA form, the CDR3 reads TGTGCCAGCAGTTTCACAGGGGACGCCGGGGAGCTGTTTTTT. This sequence joins TRBV28 and TRBJ2-2; 7 bases map to TRBD1. In germline, CDR1 is MDHEN, CDR2 SYDVKM. The CDR3 has 14 amino acids. With V trimmed by 3 bases and J by 6 bases, 4 bases remained unmatched.